These 23 T cell receptor beta chains came from one sample sequenced in a study of blood T cells in healthy people across ages. The authors ran a second PCR of about 7 to 11 cycles using a sample-barcoded 5' primer and a J-beta primer mix. TCRdb called the 5' RACE reads again in MiXCR, with one record for every CDR3 protein. The sample includes 1.5 million to 1.9 million distinct CDR3 sequences, 35% to 45% of them seen just once. The sequenced material came from blood. The receptors were sampled from a woman in her late teens or twenties in good health.

The V gene is TRBV2, the J gene TRBJ2-2; D uncertain. Trimming took 8 bases from V and 2 from J, leaving 6 bases between them. The CDR3 totals 12 residues. The germline gives CDR1 SNHLY, CDR2 FYNNEI. The CDR3 DNA reads as TGTGCCAGCTATAGAAACACCGGGGAGCTGTTTTTT. It is translated as CASYRNTGELFF.

This CDR3 is CSVQEGLRSYEQYF. The CDR3 nucleotides are TGCAGCGTCCAGGAGGGGCTTAGGTCCTACGAGCAGTACTTC. The chain uses TRBV29-1 and TRBJ2-7, with D tentatively TRBD2 (6 bases). The CDR3 totals 14 residues. Trimming shortened V by 6 bases and J by 1 base, and 16 bases separated the two germline ends. Germline lookup yields CDR1 SQVTM and CDR2 ANQGSEA.

The chain employs TRBV2 and TRBJ2-1, with D unclear. The CDR3 contains 12 residues. V lost 6 bases and J 13 bases, leaving 16 bases between the germline ends. In germline, CDR1 is SNHLY, CDR2 FYNNEI. The CDR3 nucleotides read TGTGCCAGCAGAGGACCAAGAGAGACCCAGTTCTTC. The encoded protein is CASRGPRETQFF.

This rearrangement joins TRBV4-3 to TRBJ1-2, with 7 bases aligning to TRBD1. Germline loops: CDR1 LGHNA, CDR2 YSLEER. V trimming: 0 bases; J trimming: 7 bases; junction bases outside the gene matches: 8. This CDR3 comprises 15 residues. The CDR3 loop reads CASSQDRGQRGGYTF. Here the CDR3 DNA reads TGCGCCAGCAGCCAAGACAGGGGACAGAGGGGTGGCTACACCTTC.

This clonotype was picked up one time. This sequence joins TRBV4-3 and TRBJ1-4; TRBD1 agrees at 10 bases. The germline CDR1 and CDR2 sequences are LGHNA and YSLEER. CDR3 length: 16 residues. The J segment lost 6 bases and the V segment lost 0 bases, leaving 4 bases of the junction unmatched. The CDR3 DNA reads TGCGCCAGCAGCCAAGAAGGGACAGGGGTGGATGAAAAACTGTTTTTT. Protein sequence: CASSQEGTGVDEKLFF.

This clonotype was detected a few times. V usage is TRBV6-2 or TRBV6-3 and J usage is TRBJ2-1; 9 bases agree with TRBD1. Looked up from germline, CDR1 is MNHEY and CDR2 is SVGEGT. The length of the CDR3 is 15 residues. Trimming cost V 6 bases and J 4 bases; bases outside gene matches: 7. The CDR3 DNA follows: TGTGCCAGCAGAAAACAGGGGGCAGGATACAATGAGCAGTTCTTC. It encodes CASRKQGAGYNEQFF.

This clonotype was detected a few times. The rearrangement joins TRBV28 to TRBJ2-1; the D is unclear. This CDR3 has 13 amino acids. V lost 7 bases and J 7 bases, leaving 14 bases between the germline ends. Germline V gene lookup returns CDR1 MDHEN and CDR2 SYDVKM. The CDR3 sequence: CASNGPSANEQFF. CDR3 nucleotide sequence: TGTGCCAGCAACGGCCCTTCGGCGAATGAGCAGTTCTTC.

The V call is TRBV12-3 or TRBV12-4, the J call TRBJ1-1, with TRBD1 matching over 7 bases. The CDR3 extends over 15 amino acids. The V segment lost 5 bases and the J segment 5 bases; nucleotides outside the gene matches: 11. The CDR3 nucleotides read TGTGCCAGCAGTACAACGCGGCAGGGGGGGACTGAAGCTTTCTTT. Translating gives CASSTTRQGGTEAFF.

The chain couples TRBV25-1 to TRBJ1-1; no reliable D call. This CDR3 has 12 residues. The germline CDR1 and CDR2 sequences are MGHDK and SYGVNS. Between the trimmed V and J ends, which lost 6 bases and 3 bases, there was a span of 8 bases. The CDR3 reads CASRDAYTEAFF. The CDR3, as DNA: TGTGCCAGCAGGGACGCTTACACTGAAGCTTTCTTT.

The V gene is TRBV28, the J gene TRBJ2-5; D possibly uses TRBD1 or TRBD2 (5 bases each). Deletions cut 6 bases from V and 4 bases from J, with 24 bases between. This CDR3 is 17 amino acids long. CDR1 and CDR2 from the germline V gene are MDHEN and SYDVKM. The CDR3: CASSLTQTAYGGETQYF. Written as DNA, the CDR3 is TGTGCCAGCAGCTTGACACAGACGGCATATGGGGGAGAGACCCAGTACTTC.

Note on this clonotype: One end of the junction does not line up with germline, which may come from a read error. The chain has TRBV12-3 or TRBV12-4 and TRBJ1-6; D not certain. CDR3 length: 16 amino acids. CDR3 nucleotides: TGTGCCGGCAGTTTAGGACTGACCTACTTTAATTCACCCCTCCACTTT. This encodes CAGSLGLTYFNSPLHF.

This clonotype was counted a few times. The chain uses TRBV5-5 and TRBJ2-3; D is undetermined. Deletions cut 1 base from V and 6 bases from J, with 15 bases between. Germline CDR1 is SGHKS and CDR2 is YYEKEE (reference sequence). The length of the CDR3 is 15 residues. The CDR3 loop is CASSLTPQSHDTQYF. The CDR3 DNA sequence: TGTGCCAGCAGCTTGACTCCACAGTCCCACGATACGCAGTATTTT. Based on the CDR3 plus reference TRBV5-5 and TRBJ2-3, the full variable domain is DAGVTQSPTHLIKTRGQQVTLRCSPISGHKSVSWYQQVLGQGPQFIFQYYEKEERGRGNFPDRFSARQFPNYSSELNVNALLLGDSALYLCASSLTPQSHDTQYFGPGTRLTVL.

The chain carries TRBV24-1 and TRBJ2-2; D ambiguous. The CDR3 is 13 residues long. Trimming stripped 12 bases from V and 0 bases from J, with 10 bases between. Germline CDR1 reads KGHDR; CDR2 reads SFDVKD. The CDR3 nucleotides are TGTGCCGTAAGGGCCACGAACACCGGGGAGCTGTTTTTT. Residues: CAVRATNTGELFF.

The V gene is TRBV7-9, the J gene TRBJ2-7, with TRBD1 identical over 10 bases. Germline CDR1 is SEHNR and CDR2 is FQNEAQ (reference sequence). This CDR3 comprises 15 residues. The J segment lost 2 bases and the V segment lost 5 bases, leaving 6 bases of the junction unmatched. The CDR3 loop is CASSLGQGGTYEQYF. The DNA for the CDR3 is TGTGCCAGCAGCCTCGGACAGGGGGGAACCTACGAGCAGTACTTC.

This clonotype was picked up a small number of times. The chain couples TRBV21-1 to TRBJ1-2; the D call in the table, TRBD1, was not verified against the DNA. TRBV21-1 is listed as a pseudogene. The CDR3 has 15 residues. CDR3 sequence: CASSPQGTCNYGYTF. The CDR3 nucleotides read TGTGCCAGCAGCCCACAGGGGACCTGTAACTATGGCTACACCTTC.

V and J are TRBV29-1 and TRBJ2-1, with unresolved D. V was clipped by 8 bases and J by 4 bases, with 9 bases between them. The CDR3 covers 11 residues. Looked up from germline, CDR1 is SQVTM and CDR2 is ANQGSEA. The CDR3 DNA sequence: TGCAGCATTGTACAGTACAATGAGCAGTTCTTC. This codes for CSIVQYNEQFF.

V is TRBV3-1 and J is TRBJ2-7; 11 nucleotides align to TRBD2. The ends lost 4 bases at V and 4 bases at J; junction bases unmatched: 6. Germline CDR1 is LGHDT and CDR2 is YNNKEL (reference sequence). The CDR3 has 15 residues. This CDR3 is CASSPTSGGWYEQYF. In DNA, the CDR3 is TGTGCCAGCAGCCCTACTAGCGGGGGTTGGTACGAGCAGTACTTC.

This chain joins TRBV20-1 and TRBJ2-3; D uncertain. This CDR3 contains 14 residues. Germline values: CDR1 DFQATT, CDR2 SNEGSKA (reference sequence). V was trimmed by 7 bases and J by 2 bases, leaving 16 bases between them. The DNA for the CDR3 is TGCAGTGTTAGCCCCCGAAGATTCACAGATACGCAGTATTTT. Translated, it gives CSVSPRRFTDTQYF.

The table lists this clonotype with a few counts. This sequence joins TRBV7-2 and TRBJ2-5; no reliable D call. V lost 6 bases to trimming and J lost 1 base, with 12 bases between them. The CDR3 covers 14 residues. Germline V CDR1 and CDR2: SGHTA, FQGNSA. Written as DNA, the CDR3 is TGTGCCAGCAGTCAGAACTACTTCCAAGAGACCCAGTACTTC. Amino acids: CASSQNYFQETQYF.

The chain recombines TRBV6-2 or TRBV6-3 with TRBJ2-7, with TRBD2 matching 10 bases. CDR1 MNHEY and CDR2 SVGEGT come from the germline V gene. CDR3 length: 13 residues. V was pared by 5 bases and J by 6 bases, with 4 bases of the junction left unmatched. The CDR3 DNA reads as TGTGCCAGCAGTCTAGCGGGAGTAGCCGAGCAGTACTTC. This translates into CASSLAGVAEQYF.

The chain combines TRBV27 with TRBJ1-1, with TRBD1 matching over 7 bases. After removal of 5 bases from V and 7 bases from J, the junction contained 7 bases not matched to a gene. Germline V lookup: CDR1 MNHEY, CDR2 SMNVEV (reference sequence). The CDR3 contains 13 residues. In DNA form, the CDR3 reads TGTGCCAGCAGTCCCGGGACAGTACATGAAGCTTTCTTT. It yields the protein CASSPGTVHEAFF.

The chain combines TRBV29-1 with TRBJ2-2; D is perhaps TRBD1 or TRBD2 (5 bases each). The CDR3 runs 14 residues. V shed 1 base and J shed 4 bases, with 10 bases lying between them. CDR1 and CDR2 from the germline V gene are SQVTM and ANQGSEA. CDR3 loop: CSVEGGTGTGELFF. In DNA form, the CDR3 reads TGCAGCGTTGAAGGTGGGACGGGCACCGGGGAGCTGTTTTTT.

This sequence joins TRBV24-1 and TRBJ2-5; a possible D gene is TRBD1 (5 bases). This CDR3 comprises 15 residues. Looked up from germline, CDR1 is KGHDR and CDR2 is SFDVKD. V was clipped by 2 bases and J by 5 bases, with 14 bases between them. CDR3 bases: TGTGCCACCAGTGATTGGGGCGCCAAGGGGGAGACCCAGTACTTC. Its protein product is CATSDWGAKGETQYF.